This T cell receptor (beta chain) is from a study of cytotoxic CD8 clonotypes in ibrutinib-treated CLL. Overall study context: Recorded responses included 24 partial and 2 complete; following median approximately 68 months, approximately 15 stayed remitted and some 12 progressed.

This CDR3 spans 14 amino acids. CDR1 SNHLY and CDR2 FYNNEI come from the germline V gene. V trimming: 5 bases; J trimming: 4 bases; junction bases outside the gene matches: 7. Assay used: immunoSEQ multiplex PCR; TCRdb lists only in-frame clones, some missing. The repertoire consists of about 130,000 clones, with approximately 83% occurring once and the leading ten covering 2% to 2.5%. J is TRBJ2-7 and V is TRBV2; 8 nucleotides align to TRBD1. Source: PBMCs, taken after 24 months of ibrutinib treatment. This receptor was taken from a human donor with chronic lymphocytic leukemia. CDR3 sequence (DNA): TGTGCCAGCAGTCTTGACAGGGGATCGTACGAGCAGTACTTC. Amino acid sequence: CASSLDRGSYEQYF. Supplemented by reference TRBV2 and TRBJ2-7, the full variable domain reads EPEVTQTPSHQVTQMGQEVILRCVPISNHLYFYWYRQILGQKVEFLVSFYNNEISEKSEIFDDQFSVERPDGSNFTLKIRSTKLEDSAMYFCASSLDRGSYEQYFGPGTRLTVT.